A single sample gave rise to the 13 T cell receptor beta chains below, sequenced in a study of blood T cells in healthy people across ages. A second PCR of roughly 7 to 11 cycles used a sample-barcoded 5' primer and a J-beta primer mix. One entry per CDR3 protein, called by TCRdb with MiXCR from the 5' RACE reads. The sample gives about 1.1 million distinct CDR3 sequences, around two fifths of which show up once; 13% is in the top ten. Sequencing input: blood. The receptors come from a man between 18 and 29 years old in good health.

This clonotype was detected only a few times. The V and J genes are TRBV29-1 and TRBJ2-1; 13 bases line up with TRBD2. CDR3 length: 17 amino acids. Germline V gene lookup returns CDR1 SQVTM and CDR2 ANQGSEA. The V segment lost 4 bases and the J segment 4 bases; nucleotides outside the gene matches: 10. CDR3 DNA: TGCAGCGTTGGGGGAACTAGCGGGGGGGCCGTATACAATGAGCAGTTCTTC. It encodes CSVGGTSGGAVYNEQFF.

The gene calls are TRBV29-1 and TRBJ1-1, with D perhaps TRBD1 (5 bases). The CDR3 contains 13 residues. Between the trimmed V and J ends, which lost 3 bases and 3 bases, there was a span of 11 bases. Per germline, CDR1 SQVTM and CDR2 ANQGSEA. The CDR3 nucleotides are TGCAGCGTTGATAAGGGGTTCGACACTGAAGCTTTCTTT. Translation gives CSVDKGFDTEAFF. The complete variable domain, with remaining parts taken from reference TRBV29-1 and TRBJ1-1, reads SAVISQKPSRDICQRGTSLTIQCQVDSQVTMMFWYRQQPGQSLTLIATANQGSEATYESGFVIDKFPISRPNLTFSTLTVSNMSPEDSSIYLCSVDKGFDTEAFFGQGTRLTVV.

This sequence joins TRBV7-2 and TRBJ2-5, with unresolved D. TRBJ2-7 matches the DNA end more closely, so the J call is doubtful. Germline V gene lookup returns CDR1 SGHTA and CDR2 FQGNSA. The CDR3 covers 13 residues. The CDR3 bases are TGTGCCAGCAGCTTAGAGAGGTCTGGCGAGCAGTACTTC. Protein product: CASSLERSGEQYF.

This clonotype was observed a handful of times. The chain links TRBV27 to TRBJ1-2; 7 bases match TRBD1. This CDR3 contains 14 residues. V dropped 5 bases and J dropped 2; count of bases not matched to a gene: 5. Per germline, CDR1 MNHEY and CDR2 SMNVEV (reference sequence). The CDR3 is CASSPTTGNYGYTF. In DNA form, the CDR3 reads TGTGCCAGCAGTCCCACGACAGGGAACTATGGCTACACCTTC.

This clonotype is judged medium-sized. The V gene is TRBV4-3, the J gene TRBJ1-6; 7 bases match TRBD1. The V and J ends lost 2 bases and 5 bases, in that order; junction bases with no gene match: 3. Germline-derived CDR1 and CDR2 are LGHNA and YSLEER. This CDR3 spans 15 amino acids. CDR3 protein: CASSQLDRDNSPLHF. The DNA of the CDR3 is TGCGCCAGCAGCCAATTAGACAGGGATAATTCACCCCTCCACTTT.

This chain connects TRBV2 to TRBJ1-1; possible D gene TRBD1, 6 bases. The CDR3 has 14 amino acids. Germline CDR1 SNHLY, CDR2 FYNNEI. V lost 5 bases, J lost 2 bases, and 12 bases lay in between. The CDR3 is CASSFDRINTEAFF. In DNA, the CDR3 is TGTGCCAGCAGTTTCGACAGGATAAACACTGAAGCTTTCTTT.

The rearrangement links TRBV20-1 to TRBJ1-1; D remains unclear. Germline CDR1 and CDR2: DFQATT and SNEGSKA (reference sequence). The V and J ends lost 5 bases and 1 base respectively, with 11 bases between them. This CDR3 comprises 13 residues. The CDR3 DNA sequence: TGCAGTGCTCCGCTCTGGCAGAACACTGAAGCTTTCTTT. Amino acid sequence: CSAPLWQNTEAFF.

The J gene is TRBJ2-2, the V gene TRBV9; 7 nucleotides line up with TRBD1. CDR3 size: 16 residues. Looked up from germline, CDR1 is SGDLS and CDR2 is YYNGEE. V gave up 1 base and J gave up 4 bases; unmatched junction bases: 7. In nucleotides, the CDR3 is TGTGCCAGCAGCGTATTAGAGGGGGCGGGCACCGGGGAGCTGTTTTTT. This sequence encodes CASSVLEGAGTGELFF.

A few counts support this clonotype. The genes are TRBV29-1 and TRBJ1-4; a weak D match, TRBD1 (6 bases). In germline, CDR1 is SQVTM, CDR2 ANQGSEA. CDR3 length equals 14 residues. V gave up 0 bases and J gave up 6 bases, with 11 bases separating them. DNA of the CDR3: TGCAGCGTTGAAGATGACAGGCGGTATGAAAAACTGTTTTTT. Residues: CSVEDDRRYEKLFF. Together with reference TRBV29-1 and TRBJ1-4, the CDR3 gives the full variable domain: SAVISQKPSRDICQRGTSLTIQCQVDSQVTMMFWYRQQPGQSLTLIATANQGSEATYESGFVIDKFPISRPNLTFSTLTVSNMSPEDSSIYLCSVEDDRRYEKLFFGSGTQLSVL.

The chain has TRBV2 and TRBJ2-1; 12 bases match TRBD2. J was trimmed by 2 bases and V by 7 bases; bases with no gene match: 9. The CDR3 is 17 amino acids. Germline V CDR1 and CDR2: SNHLY, FYNNEI. The CDR3, as DNA: TGTGCCAGCAAACTAGCGGGGGGAACTGGACCCTACAATGAGCAGTTCTTC. Amino acid sequence: CASKLAGGTGPYNEQFF.

This clonotype was found once. This chain uses TRBV2 with TRBJ1-2; 7 nucleotides align to TRBD1. J lost 5 bases, V lost 3 bases, and 12 bases had no gene match. Germline CDR1 is SNHLY and CDR2 is FYNNEI. There are 16 residues in the CDR3. CDR3 sequence reads: CASSDNTRGLRYGYTF. The CDR3 DNA reads TGTGCCAGCAGTGACAATACAAGGGGGCTGAGATATGGCTACACCTTC. Combining the CDR3 with reference TRBV2 and TRBJ1-2 gives the whole variable domain EPEVTQTPSHQVTQMGQEVILRCVPISNHLYFYWYRQILGQKVEFLVSFYNNEISEKSEIFDDQFSVERPDGSNFTLKIRSTKLEDSAMYFCASSDNTRGLRYGYTFGSGTRLTVV.

This clonotype was detected only a few times. J is TRBJ1-2 and V is TRBV6-5; 7 bases map to TRBD1. Looked up from germline, CDR1 is MNHEY and CDR2 is SVGAGI. J lost 8 bases, V lost 8 bases, and 14 bases had no gene match. This CDR3 is built from 14 residues. For the CDR3, the DNA is TGTGCCAGCGGGGACAGCTTCTTTGCGGAAGGCTACACCTTC. Its protein is CASGDSFFAEGYTF.

This clonotype has only a few counts. The J gene is TRBJ2-7, the V gene TRBV20-1; D might be TRBD1 (5 bases). CDR1 DFQATT and CDR2 SNEGSKA come from the germline V gene (reference sequence). Trimming left V 2 bases short and J 3 bases short, with 17 bases between. This CDR3 contains 15 residues. This CDR3 is CSARTKDRASYEQYF. The CDR3, as DNA: TGCAGTGCTAGAACAAAAGACAGAGCCAGCTACGAGCAGTACTTC.